These 6 T cell receptor beta chains share one sample of origin, sequenced in a study of immune cell composition in non-small cell lung cancer. TCRdb's copy holds only in-frame clones and misses some; the assay was immunoSEQ multiplex PCR. This sample yields about 1,300 clones, of which about nine tenths are seen a single time; approximately 4% belongs to the top ten. Material for sequencing was lung tumor tissue. The receptors shown here come from a human donor with non-small cell lung cancer.

V usage is TRBV5-1 and J usage is TRBJ1-1; TRBD1 might be the D (5 bases). The CDR3 totals 14 residues. The V gene lost 3 bases and the J gene lost 4 bases, with 13 bases spanning the gap. Germline values: CDR1 SGHRS, CDR2 YFSETQ. In DNA, the CDR3 is TGCGCCAGCAGCTGGGCGGGGGGAAGCACTGAAGCTTTCTTT. It specifies CASSWAGGSTEAFF.

Notes on this clone: Other DNA sequences from this sample encode an identical CDR3 as well. The chain joins TRBV29-1 to TRBJ1-6; 9 bases map to TRBD1. The CDR3 contains 14 residues. Germline V lookup: CDR1 SQVTM, CDR2 ANQGSEA. CDR3 sequence (DNA): TGCAGTGTCCAGATTGGACAGGGGATTTCACCCCTCCACTTT. This codes for CSVQIGQGISPLHF. The entire variable domain, with the rest obtained from reference TRBV29-1 and TRBJ1-6, is as follows: SAVISQKPSRDICQRGTSLTIQCQVDSQVTMMFWYRQQPGQSLTLIATANQGSEATYESGFVIDKFPISRPNLTFSTLTVSNMSPEDSSIYLCSVQIGQGISPLHFGNGTRLTVT.

The chain recombines TRBV2 with TRBJ2-1; possibly TRBD2 for D (6 bases). Between the trimmed V and J ends, which lost 7 bases and 2 bases, there was a span of 12 bases. Germline values: CDR1 SNHLY, CDR2 FYNNEI. The CDR3 runs to 14 residues. The CDR3 sequence: CASMGGNAYNEQFF. The DNA for the CDR3 is TGTGCCAGCATGGGAGGAAATGCCTACAATGAGCAGTTCTTC.

This chain joins TRBV19 and TRBJ1-1; tentative D call: TRBD1 (6 bases). There are 12 residues in the CDR3. V was cut by 11 bases and J by 2 bases, with 12 bases left in between. The germline V gene has CDR1 LNHDA and CDR2 SQIVND (reference sequence). DNA of the CDR3: TGTGCCTGTGCACAGGGCAACACTGAAGCTTTCTTT. It encodes CACAQGNTEAFF.

This chain uses TRBV18 with TRBJ1-1; 8 bases align to TRBD1. V dropped 1 base and J dropped 0; count of bases not matched to a gene: 4. Germline V gene sequence: CDR1 KGHSH, CDR2 LQKENI. This CDR3 is built from 16 residues. The CDR3 loop is CASSPRTGGVNTEAFF. CDR3 DNA sequence: TGTGCCAGCTCACCACGAACAGGGGGGGTGAACACTGAAGCTTTCTTT. The entire variable domain, with the rest obtained from reference TRBV18 and TRBJ1-1, is as follows: NAGVMQNPRHLVRRRGQEARLRCSPMKGHSHVYWYRQLPEEGLKFMVYLQKENIIDESGMPKERFSAEFPKEGPSILRIQQVVRGDSAAYFCASSPRTGGVNTEAFFGQGTRLTVV.

The CDR3 nucleotides are TGCGCCAGCAGCCGTTCACGACATAGCAATCAGCCCCAGCATTTT. Translated: CASSRSRHSNQPQHF. The V and J genes are TRBV4-3 and TRBJ1-5; D gene unclear. Trimming pared 4 bases from V and 0 bases from J, leaving 10 bases between. Germline CDR1 is LGHNA and CDR2 is YSLEER. This CDR3 spans 15 amino acids.